This T cell receptor beta chain was identified in a study of PD-L1 blockade in urothelial cancer. Study overall: Blood was tested 3 weeks (second dose) and 6 weeks into treatment. Median T cell yield from blood was 130,000 to 150,000.

Described time point: pretreatment peripheral blood. PCRs each included synthetic TCR analog templates spiked in. Measured with immunoSEQ multiplex PCR; TCRdb has only the in-frame clones, and not every one. This table has 45,000 to 50,000 clones, more than 65% appearing once. Germline values: CDR1 MNHNS, CDR2 SASEGT. CDR3 length equals 20 residues. The germline V and J ends were trimmed by 0 bases and 4 bases, with 25 bases remaining between them. The sample here was PBMCs, taken around atezolizumab (anti-PD-L1) treatment. The sequence was collected from a man aged 65-85 years with urothelial cancer. This sequence joins TRBV6-1 and TRBJ2-1, with a weak D call TRBD2 (6 bases). CDR3 sequence: CASSEAVAGWSGVGYNEQFF. Written as DNA, the CDR3 is TGTGCCAGCAGTGAAGCGGTCGCAGGTTGGTCGGGAGTAGGGTACAATGAGCAGTTCTTC.